The 27 T cell receptor beta chains given below trace back to one sample, sequenced in a study of cytomegalovirus exposure and HLA in healthy donors. Primers included in the PCR were 60 Vbeta and 13 Jbeta primers. The data were produced by immunoSEQ multiplex PCR, yet TCRdb's version contains in-frame clones alone and is incomplete. Of roughly 190,000 clones in the sample, about 84% are singletons; the top ten hold less than 4.5%. The sample comprised PBMCs. These receptors all come from a man in his forties or fifties in good health and CMV-seronegative.

The V call is TRBV30, the J call TRBJ1-5; D call uncertain. The CDR3 totals 13 residues. The germline V gene has CDR1 GTSNPN and CDR2 SVGIG (reference sequence). Trimming stripped 0 bases from V and 5 bases from J, with 8 bases between. CDR3 sequence: CAWSVVGDQPQHF. CDR3 nucleotides: TGTGCCTGGAGTGTGGTCGGGGATCAGCCCCAGCATTTT.

J is TRBJ1-5 and V is TRBV15, with TRBD1 matching over 12 bases. V lost 3 bases to trimming and J lost 3 bases; unmatched junction nucleotides: 3. CDR1 is LNHNV, CDR2 YYDKDF, per germline (reference sequence). The CDR3 runs to 16 residues. The CDR3 region has the DNA TGTGCCACCAGCAGGGGGACAGGGGGCGACAATCAGCCCCAGCATTTT. It codes for CATSRGTGGDNQPQHF.

This clone has more than one count but fewer than ten. CDR3 residues: CASRPQGGNQPQHF. DNA of the CDR3: TGTGCCAGCAGACCACAGGGAGGGAATCAGCCCCAGCATTTT. The V call is TRBV6-1, the J call TRBJ1-5; weak D call: TRBD1 (6 bases). Trimming stripped 6 bases from V and 4 bases from J, with 13 bases between. Germline lookup yields CDR1 MNHNS and CDR2 SASEGT. The CDR3 spans 14 residues.

The V and J genes are TRBV2 and TRBJ1-5, with D unresolved. The germline V gene has CDR1 SNHLY and CDR2 FYNNEI. This CDR3 contains 13 residues. The V gene lost 2 bases and the J gene lost 5 bases, with 7 bases spanning the gap. CDR3 in DNA: TGTGCCAGCAGTGAACTAAGCTATCAGCCCCAGCATTTT. Amino acid sequence: CASSELSYQPQHF.

The chain combines TRBV5-8 with TRBJ1-5; the D gene is possibly TRBD1 (6 bases). This CDR3 is 16 amino acids long. V was trimmed by 7 bases and J by 3 bases, leaving 20 bases between them. Germline V gene sequence: CDR1 SGHTS, CDR2 YDEGEE. The CDR3 DNA sequence: TGTGCCAGCCTCCGGGGGGCTACACCTTCCAATCAGCCCCAGCATTTT. It yields the protein CASLRGATPSNQPQHF. Complete variable domain (other parts from reference TRBV5-8 and TRBJ1-5): EAGVTQSPTHLIKTRGQQATLRCSPISGHTSVYWYQQALGLGLQFLLWYDEGEERNRGNFPPRFSGRQFPNYSSELNVNALELEDSALYLCASLRGATPSNQPQHFGDGTRLSIL.

The J gene is TRBJ1-5, the V gene TRBV6-1, with D unresolved. CDR3 length: 13 residues. Trimming took 3 bases from V and 6 from J, leaving 9 bases between them. Looked up from germline, CDR1 is MNHNS and CDR2 is SASEGT. The CDR3 loop reads CASSDHNIQPQHF. The CDR3 DNA sequence: TGTGCCAGCAGTGATCACAATATTCAGCCCCAGCATTTT.

The rearrangement links TRBV5-6 to TRBJ2-3; D might be TRBD1 (5 bases). Germline CDR1 and CDR2: SGHDT and YYEEEE. This CDR3 comprises 14 residues. Trimming left V 1 base short and J 4 bases short, with 10 bases between. Written as DNA, the CDR3 is TGTGCCAGCAGCTTGAGTAGGGGCTCAGATACGCAGTATTTT. It codes for CASSLSRGSDTQYF.

This clone was observed a single time. For the CDR3, the DNA is TGTGCCAGCAGGGAGACAGGGAGCGGATCCGGGGAGCTGTTTTTT. It specifies CASRETGSGSGELFF. V usage is TRBV2 and J usage is TRBJ2-2; 7 nucleotides match TRBD1. The CDR3 is 15 residues long. The V gene end was trimmed by 6 bases and the J gene end by 6 bases; junction bases not matched to a gene: 10. The germline V gene encodes CDR1 SNHLY and CDR2 FYNNEI.

The chain uses TRBV7-9 and TRBJ2-1; TRBD2 agrees at 8 bases. Germline CDR1 SEHNR, CDR2 FQNEAQ (reference sequence). Germline trimming cut 5 bases from V and 3 bases from J; bases unmatched to any gene: 6. The CDR3 sequence is 15 residues long. In DNA form, the CDR3 reads TGTGCCAGCAGCCGAGGACTAGCTGTCTACAATGAGCAGTTCTTC. It is translated as CASSRGLAVYNEQFF.

This sequence joins TRBV10-3 and TRBJ2-2; TRBD2 might be the D (5 bases). The CDR3 contains 14 residues. Germline V gives CDR1 ENHRY, CDR2 SYGVKD. V lost 4 bases and J lost 7, with 13 bases in between. In DNA form, the CDR3 reads TGTGCCATCAGTGGGACCGGGGAAGGCGGGGAGCTGTTTTTT. This gives the protein CAISGTGEGGELFF.

This rearrangement joins TRBV5-6 to TRBJ1-2; D uncertain. Germline V gene sequence: CDR1 SGHDT, CDR2 YYEEEE. There are 14 residues in the CDR3. Trimming removed 0 bases at V and 4 bases at J, with 10 bases between. DNA of the CDR3: TGTGCCAGCAGCTTGGTGGGCCAGTTCTATGGCTACACCTTC. This translates into CASSLVGQFYGYTF.

J is TRBJ1-2 and V is TRBV6-5; D uncertain. Trimming cost V 5 bases and J 2 bases, with 6 bases left between them. The germline V gene encodes CDR1 MNHEY and CDR2 SVGAGI. The length of the CDR3 is 12 residues. CDR3 nucleotides: TGTGCCAGCAGTACAGAGAACTATGGCTACACCTTC. This translates into CASSTENYGYTF.

V usage is TRBV2 and J usage is TRBJ1-2, with 7 bases that match TRBD1. The CDR3 length is 12 residues. Germline V gives CDR1 SNHLY, CDR2 FYNNEI. The trim removed 11 bases at V and 7 bases at J, leaving 10 bases unmatched. The CDR3 DNA follows: TGTGCCTCAGCCACTACAGGGGCTGGCTACACCTTC. Amino acid sequence: CASATTGAGYTF.

This rearrangement joins TRBV10-3 to TRBJ2-1, with 9 positions matching TRBD2. This CDR3 comprises 18 residues. V shed 6 bases and J 9 bases; nucleotides not matched to a gene: 21. Per germline, CDR1 ENHRY and CDR2 SYGVKD. CDR3 DNA: TGTGCCATCAGCGAGGATTCTAGCGGGGCGCTATACAGGATTGAGCAGTTCTTC. Residues: CAISEDSSGALYRIEQFF.

The chain carries TRBV4-1 and TRBJ1-4, with 7 bases fitting TRBD1. V shed 2 bases and J 4 bases; nucleotides not matched to a gene: 7. CDR3 length equals 16 residues. Germline V gene lookup returns CDR1 MGHRA and CDR2 YSYEKL. CDR3 loop: CASSQQQGTVNEKLFF. CDR3 nucleotide sequence: TGCGCCAGCAGCCAACAACAGGGGACGGTTAATGAAAAACTGTTTTTT.

A note on this clone: A junction boundary mismatches the germline segment, possibly from a read error. The chain couples TRBV7-2 to TRBJ1-2; no clear D gene. The CDR3 is 18 amino acids. Looked up from germline, CDR1 is SGHTA and CDR2 is FQGNSA. This CDR3 is CASTLGEGGGLANYGYTF. CDR3 DNA: TGTGCCAGCACCTTAGGCGAAGGAGGAGGGCTAGCTAACTATGGCTACACCTTC. Drawing the rest from reference TRBV7-2 and TRBJ1-2, the complete variable domain is GAGVSQSPSNKVTEKGKDVELRCDPISGHTALYWYRQSLGQGLEFLIYFQGNSAPDKSGLPSDRFSAERTGGSVSTLTIQRTQQEDSAVYLCASTLGEGGGLANYGYTFGSGTRLTVV.

V and J are TRBV11-2 and TRBJ1-2; no firm D call. The CDR3 runs 14 residues. Trimming took off 1 base at V and 8 bases at J, with 14 bases between the two ends. Per the germline V gene, CDR1 is SGHAT and CDR2 is FQNNGV. CDR3 sequence: CASSLGVLPGGYTF. Written as DNA, the CDR3 is TGTGCCAGCAGCTTAGGTGTCCTACCGGGGGGCTACACCTTC.

The J gene is TRBJ2-7, the V gene TRBV7-2; 9 bases align to TRBD1. This CDR3 has 14 residues. J lost 3 bases, V lost 5 bases, and 5 bases had no gene match. CDR1 is SGHTA, CDR2 FQGNSA, per germline. For the CDR3, the DNA is TGTGCCAGCAGCCCAAGGGGACAGGGCTACGAGCAGTACTTC. Translating gives CASSPRGQGYEQYF.

This clone has a handful of counts. The chain combines TRBV2 with TRBJ2-1; 9 bases map to TRBD1. The CDR3 contains 13 residues. With 7 bases clipped from V and 9 bases from J, the junction kept 7 bases outside the gene matches. Looked up from germline, CDR1 is SNHLY and CDR2 is FYNNEI. CDR3 sequence (DNA): TGTGCCAGCACCGCCGGGACAGGGTTTGAGCAGTTCTTC. It codes for CASTAGTGFEQFF.

The genes are TRBV6-6 and TRBJ2-1, with D possibly matching TRBD1 (5 bases). This CDR3 has 12 residues. Germline V gene data show CDR1 as MNHNY and CDR2 as SVGAGI (reference sequence). The V and J ends lost 4 bases and 7 bases respectively, with 8 bases between them. For the CDR3, the DNA is TGTGCCAGCAGTTCCCAGGGTAATGAGCAGTTCTTC. This codes for CASSSQGNEQFF.

The J gene is TRBJ2-3, the V gene TRBV7-3; D is perhaps TRBD2 (6 bases). The germline gives CDR1 SGHTA, CDR2 FQGTGA. CDR3 length: 12 residues. The V end was cut by 4 bases, the J end by 10 bases, with 12 bases between. CDR3 sequence reads: CASSSPGVPQYF. The CDR3 DNA reads as TGTGCCAGCAGCTCCCCGGGGGTACCGCAGTATTTT. Based on the CDR3 plus reference TRBV7-3 and TRBJ2-3, the full variable domain is GAGVSQTPSNKVTEKGKYVELRCDPISGHTALYWYRQSLGQGPEFLIYFQGTGAADDSGLPNDRFFAVRPEGSVSTLKIQRTERGDSAVYLCASSSPGVPQYFGPGTRLTVL.

The V call is TRBV7-2, the J call TRBJ1-5, with D hard to call. Germline CDR1 and CDR2: SGHTA and FQGNSA. There are 14 residues in the CDR3. Trimming pared 0 bases from V and 4 bases from J, leaving 7 bases between. CDR3 sequence: CASSLAGGNQPQHF. The CDR3, as DNA: TGTGCCAGCAGCTTAGCGGGAGGGAATCAGCCCCAGCATTTT. The full variable domain, rest sourced from reference TRBV7-2 and TRBJ1-5, is GAGVSQSPSNKVTEKGKDVELRCDPISGHTALYWYRQSLGQGLEFLIYFQGNSAPDKSGLPSDRFSAERTGGSVSTLTIQRTQQEDSAVYLCASSLAGGNQPQHFGDGTRLSIL.

The rearrangement joins TRBV18 to TRBJ2-3; TRBD1 agrees at 8 bases. The CDR3 is 15 amino acids. Per germline, CDR1 KGHSH and CDR2 LQKENI. Trimming cost V 3 bases and J 5 bases; bases outside gene matches: 7. The CDR3 loop reads CASSPTGAALDTQYF. The DNA of the CDR3 is TGTGCCAGCTCACCGACAGGGGCTGCCCTAGATACGCAGTATTTT.

The V call is TRBV7-2, the J call TRBJ2-1; TRBD1 might be the D (5 bases). The ends were cut back, 2 bases at V and 3 bases at J, with 17 bases in the middle. The CDR3 runs to 17 residues. The germline V gene has CDR1 SGHTA and CDR2 FQGNSA. CDR3 DNA: TGTGCCAGCAGCTTACAGGGAAGAGACTCTTACTACAATGAGCAGTTCTTC. Residues: CASSLQGRDSYYNEQFF.

This chain joins TRBV15 and TRBJ2-5, with 10 positions matching TRBD1. V lost 5 bases and J lost 3; bases outside the gene matches: 12. Germline CDR1 reads LNHNV; CDR2 reads YYDKDF (reference sequence). The CDR3 is 17 amino acids. CDR3 bases: TGTGCCACCAGCGACGGAGGGGGACAGGGGATGGAAGAGACCCAGTACTTC. This translates into CATSDGGGQGMEETQYF.

The CDR3 nucleotides are TGCGCCAGTTCAAATGGCAGGGGCAATCGTGACTATGGCTACACCTTC. It yields the protein CASSNGRGNRDYGYTF. The chain joins TRBV4-1 to TRBJ1-2, with D tentatively TRBD1 (6 bases). V was pared by 9 bases and J by 3 bases, with 23 bases between. Germline lookup yields CDR1 MGHRA and CDR2 YSYEKL. The CDR3 is made up of 16 amino acids.

The chain couples TRBV10-2 to TRBJ1-2; D is uncertain. CDR1 and CDR2 (germline): WSHSY, SAAADI. The V end was cut by 4 bases, the J end by 12 bases, with 12 bases between. CDR3 length equals 11 residues. DNA of the CDR3: TGCGCCAGCAGTGCGGATCGCGGCCACACCTTC. Protein product: CASSADRGHTF.